The clone carrying this T cell receptor (beta chain) was seen a single time. The sample is drawn from a study of blood T cell repertoires in COVID-19. Study in general: Spain, Italy and the United States supplied samples that represented acute and convalescent COVID-19.

V lost 0 bases to trimming and J lost 10 bases; unmatched junction nucleotides: 14. CDR1 LGHNA and CDR2 YSLEER come from the germline V gene. This CDR3 region has 16 residues. In the source study's methods: Reference gene primer amplification gave estimated nucleated cell counts. Libraries were prepared by immunoSEQ multiplex PCR; TCRdb keeps only in-frame clonotypes and omits some of them. That table furnishes V, J and clone size, whereas the DNA furnished D and trimming. The table shows 95,000 to 150,000 clones, with 86% occurring only once. The TCR was taken from a man in his forties or fifties with acute or convalescent COVID-19. Source material: peripheral blood. The chain carries TRBV4-3 and TRBJ1-2; TRBD1 agrees at 7 bases. This CDR3 is CASSQDVGAGGLTYTF. As DNA, the CDR3 is TGCGCCAGCAGCCAAGATGTAGGTGCAGGGGGTTTGACCTACACCTTC.